This T cell receptor (beta chain) was profiled in a study of somatic mutations in cytotoxic T cells in rheumatoid arthritis. Germline V lookup: CDR1 SEHNR, CDR2 FQNEAQ (reference sequence). The CDR3 consists of 15 residues. Trimming pared 1 base from V and 1 base from J, leaving 10 bases between. Produced via immunoSEQ multiplex PCR; TCRdb's table is partial and in-frame only. The table records about 6,900 clones, 75% of them present only once. The source is an adult with rheumatoid arthritis. This chain links TRBV7-9 with TRBJ1-1, with D perhaps matching TRBD1 (6 bases). The sample was CD8+ T cells sorted from blood. CDR3: CASSLVQGKNTEAFF. The CDR3, as DNA: TGTGCCAGCAGCTTAGTTCAGGGGAAGAACACTGAAGCTTTCTTT.